A single sample gave rise to the 19 T cell receptor beta chains below, sequenced in a study of blood T cell repertoires in COVID-19. Method: immunoSEQ multiplex PCR; TCRdb's copy keeps in-frame clones and lacks some. Of about 130,000 clones in the sample, approximately 89% were seen once. The sequencing input was peripheral blood. These receptors came from a human donor in a cohort sampled during active COVID-19.

The chain combines TRBV19 with TRBJ2-3; TRBD2 aligns across 9 bases. Germline V gives CDR1 LNHDA, CDR2 SQIVND (reference sequence). This CDR3 has 15 residues. The ends lost 6 bases at V and 0 bases at J; junction bases unmatched: 4. The DNA for the CDR3 is TGTGCCAGTAGACCCACTAGCGGGAGCACAGATACGCAGTATTTT. Its protein product is CASRPTSGSTDTQYF.

The CDR3, as DNA: TGTGCCAGCAGCCCCCTAGCGGGGGGGGTTATTTCGGAGTACTTC. This codes for CASSPLAGGVISEYF. The genes are TRBV7-2 and TRBJ2-5; 12 bases line up with TRBD2. Germline-derived CDR1 and CDR2 are SGHTA and FQGNSA. The CDR3 runs 15 residues. The V and J ends lost 5 bases and 12 bases, in that order; junction bases with no gene match: 13.

V gene TRBV2 combines with J gene TRBJ2-6, with a tentative D call TRBD2 (5 bases). In germline, CDR1 is SNHLY, CDR2 FYNNEI. This CDR3 region has 14 residues. Trimming pared 5 bases from V and 1 base from J, leaving 6 bases between. This chain's CDR3 is CASSQRSGANVLTF. The CDR3 DNA is TGTGCCAGCAGTCAGCGGTCTGGGGCCAACGTCCTGACTTTC.

This clone was found once. This chain joins TRBV7-2 and TRBJ2-3, with D possibly being TRBD2 (6 bases). The CDR3 loop spans 12 amino acids. Trimming cost V 11 bases and J 2 bases, with 11 bases left between them. Germline CDR1 SGHTA, CDR2 FQGNSA. CDR3 in amino acids: CAGGGNTDTQYF. Written as DNA, the CDR3 is TGTGCCGGTGGCGGGAACACAGATACGCAGTATTTT.

This chain joins TRBV5-1 and TRBJ2-1, with 13 bases identical to TRBD2. This CDR3 region has 18 residues. Germline V gene lookup returns CDR1 SGHRS and CDR2 YFSETQ. The J segment lost 0 bases and the V segment lost 1 base, leaving 4 bases of the junction unmatched. The CDR3 coding sequence is TGCGCCAGCAGCTTGACCCGGACTAGCGGGGGCTCCTACAATGAGCAGTTCTTC. Its translation is CASSLTRTSGGSYNEQFF.

The gene calls are TRBV11-2 and TRBJ2-2; TRBD2 matches 8 bases. This CDR3 region has 16 residues. Trimming at V came to 2 bases and at J to 8 bases, leaving 10 bases not matched to a gene. Germline CDR1 reads SGHAT; CDR2 reads FQNNGV. The CDR3 loop is CASSLTSGRAGGELFF. The CDR3 DNA reads TGTGCCAGCAGCTTAACCAGCGGGAGAGCCGGAGGGGAGCTGTTTTTT.

The V and J genes are TRBV7-8 and TRBJ2-1, with 9 positions matching TRBD1. V shed 5 bases and J 9 bases; nucleotides not matched to a gene: 14. The CDR3 is made up of 16 amino acids. Germline V CDR1 and CDR2: SGHVS, FQNEAQ. For the CDR3, the DNA is TGTGCCAGCAGCCCCGGGACAGGGACTACAACGGTTGAGCAGTTCTTC. This sequence encodes CASSPGTGTTTVEQFF.

The gene calls are TRBV20-1 and TRBJ2-7; TRBD1 is a possible D gene (5 bases). The CDR3 is made up of 11 amino acids. Germline V lookup: CDR1 DFQATT, CDR2 SNEGSKA (reference sequence). DNA of the CDR3: TGCAGCCGTCAGGGCTCCTACGAGCAGTACTTC. The encoded protein is CSRQGSYEQYF.

The chain combines TRBV30 with TRBJ1-2; D is perhaps TRBD1 (6 bases). The germline V gene has CDR1 GTSNPN and CDR2 SVGIG (reference sequence). Trimming pared 3 bases from V and 8 bases from J, leaving 10 bases between. The CDR3 loop spans 11 amino acids. The CDR3 nucleotides are TGTGCCTGGAGACAGGGCGGGGGCTACACCTTC. It specifies CAWRQGGGYTF.

This clone was picked up one time. This chain links TRBV10-3 with TRBJ1-1; a weak D match, TRBD1 (5 bases). The germline V and J ends were trimmed by 5 bases and 3 bases, with 10 bases remaining between them. The CDR3 consists of 13 residues. From germline, CDR1 is ENHRY and CDR2 SYGVKD. The CDR3: CAISNSRDTEAFF. As DNA, the CDR3 is TGTGCCATCAGTAATTCCAGGGACACTGAAGCTTTCTTT.

This chain's CDR3 is CASSRDSSNYGYTF. CDR3 sequence (DNA): TGCGCCAGCAGCCGGGACAGTTCGAACTATGGCTACACCTTC. This chain uses TRBV5-1 with TRBJ1-2, with 7 bases identical to TRBD1. The CDR3 is made up of 14 amino acids. Germline V gene lookup returns CDR1 SGHRS and CDR2 YFSETQ. After removal of 4 bases from V and 2 bases from J, the junction contained 5 bases not matched to a gene.

The chain combines TRBV2 with TRBJ1-1, with TRBD1 as a possible D gene (5 bases). The CDR3 is made up of 14 amino acids. The V end lost 6 bases, the J end lost 1 base, and 12 bases lay between the germline ends. CDR1 is SNHLY and CDR2 is FYNNEI in the germline V gene. The CDR3 spells CASRAPTGNTEAFF. CDR3 coding DNA: TGTGCCAGCAGAGCCCCCACAGGGAACACTGAAGCTTTCTTT.

The rearrangement links TRBV7-8 to TRBJ1-2, with D tentatively TRBD1 (6 bases). CDR1 and CDR2 (germline): SGHVS, FQNEAQ. The ends were cut back, 1 base at V and 1 base at J, with 10 bases in the middle. The CDR3 spans 15 residues. For the CDR3, the DNA is TGTGCCAGCAGCTTAGACGCACAGGGTAACTATGGCTACACCTTC. Translation: CASSLDAQGNYGYTF.

This clone was seen ten or more times. The genes are TRBV21-1 and TRBJ2-7; TRBD1 was called by the table and not checked on the DNA. TRBV21-1 is a listed pseudogene. This CDR3 region has 21 residues. The CDR3 DNA sequence: TGTGCCAGCAGCAAATGTTGTTGCTTTGGGGACAGTTGGGACCCCCTCTACGAGCAGTACGTC. As protein: CASSKCCCFGDSWDPLYEQYV.

This clone showed up just a few times. V usage is TRBV5-4 and J usage is TRBJ2-1; 8 bases match TRBD2. The V gene's germline CDR1 is SGHNT and CDR2 YYREEE (reference sequence). The CDR3 sequence is 14 residues long. V trimming: 2 bases; J trimming: 10 bases; junction bases outside the gene matches: 8. This chain's CDR3 is CASSFEREPTEQFF. The DNA for the CDR3 is TGTGCCAGCAGCTTTGAGCGGGAGCCCACCGAGCAGTTCTTC.

This sequence joins TRBV27 and TRBJ2-1; maybe TRBD2 (5 bases). This CDR3 has 17 residues. Germline lookup yields CDR1 MNHEY and CDR2 SMNVEV (reference sequence). V was clipped by 3 bases and J by 4 bases, with 19 bases between them. DNA for the CDR3: TGTGCCAGCAGTTTCACCCCCCCCACGGAGGAATACAATGAGCAGTTCTTC. This encodes CASSFTPPTEEYNEQFF.

CDR3 in DNA: TGTGCCAGCAGCCTCTCGGTGGGAGGGCCGGGAGAGACCCAGTACTTC. This encodes CASSLSVGGPGETQYF. V gene TRBV9 combines with J gene TRBJ2-5; 7 bases match TRBD2. Trimming took 4 bases from V and 4 from J; bases not matched to a gene: 13. Germline CDR1 is SGDLS and CDR2 is YYNGEE. CDR3 size: 16 residues. Supplemented by reference TRBV9 and TRBJ2-5, the full variable domain reads DSGVTQTPKHLITATGQRVTLRCSPRSGDLSVYWYQQSLDQGLQFLIQYYNGEERAKGNILERFSAQQFPDLHSELNLSSLELGDSALYFCASSLSVGGPGETQYFGPGTRLLVL.

The genes are TRBV5-1 and TRBJ2-7; D is possibly TRBD1 (6 bases). The CDR3 length is 13 residues. CDR1 is SGHRS, CDR2 YFSETQ, per germline. V lost 5 bases, J lost 2 bases, and 11 bases lay in between. The chain's CDR3 is CASSKDSPYEQYV. CDR3 bases: TGCGCCAGCAGTAAGGACAGCCCCTACGAGCAGTACGTC.

This chain connects TRBV12-3 or TRBV12-4 to TRBJ2-7, with TRBD1 matching 7 bases. The CDR3 extends over 12 amino acids. Trimming removed 5 bases from V and 6 bases from J; junction bases left unmatched: 4. CDR3 DNA sequence: TGTGCCAGCAGTCCCGACAGGGCCGAGCAGTACTTC. Protein: CASSPDRAEQYF.